These T cell receptor beta chains were read from a single sample in a study of blood T cells in healthy people across ages. One entry per CDR3 protein, called by TCRdb with MiXCR from the 5' RACE reads. The table lists roughly 1.7 million distinct CDR3 sequences, about 32% of them singletons. Sequencing was carried out using blood. All receptors derive from a woman in her 30s in good health. The CDR3 runs from the conserved cysteine through the conserved F or W. A D gene is named only where the DNA matches it firmly. Clone size is stated in some rows and not others, as once, few, many or a class when expanded.

j_call clone_size v_call d_call cdr3_nt cdr3_aa
TRBJ2-5 . TRBV20-1 . TGCAGTGCTAGGGCTCTCCTGGAAGGGTCGACCCAGTACTTC CSARALLEGSTQYF
TRBJ2-3 few TRBV6-5 . TGTGCCAGCAGTTACACACAGCGGGTCACAGATACGCAGTATTTT CASSYTQRVTDTQYF
TRBJ2-5 . TRBV7-8 TRBD2 TGTGCTGCTCGGAGCGGGGGGCCCCAAGAGACCCAGTACTTC CAARSGGPQETQYF
TRBJ2-6 . TRBV30 TRBD1 TGTGCCTGGCTCGAGGGGGCCCACTCTGGGGCCAACGTCCTGACTTTC CAWLEGAHSGANVLTF
TRBJ2-7 . TRBV6-6 . TGTGCCAGCAGTTATCAGGACGGAATCAGCGAGCAGTACTTC CASSYQDGISEQYF
TRBJ2-1 once TRBV6-5 . TGTGCCAGCAGTAGCACCGGGACTCAGAAGAGCGATGAGCAGTTCTTC CASSSTGTQKSDEQFF
TRBJ2-7 few TRBV12-3/TRBV12-4 TRBD2 TGTGCCAGCAGACCGCTAGCGGGGGCCTCTACGCGGCAGTACTTC CASRPLAGASTRQYF
TRBJ2-1 . TRBV2 . TGTGCCAGCAGTGTAGGGCAAATTGAGCAGTTCTTC CASSVGQIEQFF
TRBJ2-1 . TRBV7-9 TRBD1 TGTGCCAGCACCTCAGGGACAGGGGTATACAATGAGCAGTTCTTC CASTSGTGVYNEQFF
TRBJ2-7 . TRBV7-3 . TGTGCCAGCAGCCCACAAGCCCGAGCAGTCTACTACGAGCAGTACTTC CASSPQARAVYYEQYF
TRBJ1-6 few TRBV27 TRBD1 TGTGCCAGCTGGACAGGGGGAGCACCCCTCCACTTT CASWTGGAPLHF
TRBJ2-3 few TRBV6-6 . TGTGCCAGCAGTTACGTGGCTGGGATCACAGATACGCAGTATTTT CASSYVAGITDTQYF
TRBJ2-7 . TRBV4-1 TRBD2 TGCGCCAGCAGCCAAGAATCGATCCTCGGGACTAGCTACGAGCAGTACTTC CASSQESILGTSYEQYF
TRBJ1-1 . TRBV10-3 TRBD1 TGTGCCATCAGACAGGGGGACACTGAAGCTTTCTTT CAIRQGDTEAFF
TRBJ2-1 . TRBV7-2 TRBD2 TGTGCCGGCAGCTTAAGGCGGGAGGGCCTTGGTGAGCAGTTCTTC CAGSLRREGLGEQFF
TRBJ2-5 . TRBV7-2 . TGTGCCAGCAGCCTTCAGACGGGACGGGGGGAGACCCAGTACTTC CASSLQTGRGETQYF
TRBJ1-1 . TRBV28 . TGTGCCAGCAGTTTAACAGGCAGCATGAACACTGAAGCTTTCTTT CASSLTGSMNTEAFF
TRBJ1-2 few TRBV20-1 . TGCAGTGCTACCCAGGGTTTTAACTATGGCTACACCTTC CSATQGFNYGYTF
TRBJ2-5 many TRBV20-1 TRBD2 TGCAGTGGTGGGACTAGCGGGATAGAGACCCAGTACTTC CSGGTSGIETQYF
TRBJ2-5 many TRBV12-3/TRBV12-4 TRBD2 TGTGCCAGCAGACCCGGACTAGTGGGACAAGAGACCCAGTACTTC CASRPGLVGQETQYF
TRBJ2-1 . TRBV5-1 TRBD2 TGCGCCAGCAGCTGGACGCTAGCGGAGCGATACAATGAGCAGTTCTTC CASSWTLAERYNEQFF
TRBJ1-5 few TRBV2 TRBD1 TGTGCCAACGGTGGACAGGGGGATCAGCCCCAGCATTTT CANGGQGDQPQHF
TRBJ2-6 . TRBV5-4 . TGTGCCAGCTCCCCGAGACAGGCCATCTCTGGGGCCAACATCCTGACTTTC CASSPRQAISGANILTF
TRBJ2-1 once TRBV20-1 TRBD2 TGCAGTGCCAGGGGACTAGCGGGAGGGCGAGGGGAGCAGTTCTTC CSARGLAGGRGEQFF